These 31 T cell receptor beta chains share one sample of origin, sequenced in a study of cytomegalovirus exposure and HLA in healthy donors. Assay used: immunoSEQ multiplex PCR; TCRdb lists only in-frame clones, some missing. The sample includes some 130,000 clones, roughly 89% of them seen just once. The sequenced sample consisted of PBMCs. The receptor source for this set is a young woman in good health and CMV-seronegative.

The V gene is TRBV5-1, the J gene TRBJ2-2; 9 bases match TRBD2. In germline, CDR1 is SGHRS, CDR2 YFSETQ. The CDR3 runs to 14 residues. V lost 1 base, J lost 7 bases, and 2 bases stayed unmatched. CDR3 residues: CASSLISGGGELFF. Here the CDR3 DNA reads TGCGCCAGCAGCTTGATTAGCGGGGGCGGGGAGCTGTTTTTT.

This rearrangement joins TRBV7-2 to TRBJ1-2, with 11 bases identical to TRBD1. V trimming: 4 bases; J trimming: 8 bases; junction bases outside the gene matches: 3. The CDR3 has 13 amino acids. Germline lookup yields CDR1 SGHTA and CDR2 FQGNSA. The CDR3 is CASSSGQGGGYTF. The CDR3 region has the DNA TGTGCCAGCAGCTCGGGACAGGGGGGAGGCTACACCTTC.

DNA of the CDR3: TGTGCCAGCAGCTTGCAGGCGGGCTTCTCCTACAATGAGCAGTTCTTC. Protein sequence: CASSLQAGFSYNEQFF. The J gene is TRBJ2-1, the V gene TRBV5-4; D perhaps matches TRBD2 (5 bases). The CDR3 has 16 residues. Per the germline V gene, CDR1 is SGHNT and CDR2 is YYREEE (reference sequence). The V and J ends lost 1 base and 0 bases respectively, with 11 bases between them. The full variable domain, with the rest looked up from reference TRBV5-4 and TRBJ2-1, is ETGVTQSPTHLIKTRGQQVTLRCSSQSGHNTVSWYQQALGQGPQFIFQYYREEENGRGNFPPRFSGLQFPNYSSELNVNALELDDSALYLCASSLQAGFSYNEQFFGPGTRLTVL.

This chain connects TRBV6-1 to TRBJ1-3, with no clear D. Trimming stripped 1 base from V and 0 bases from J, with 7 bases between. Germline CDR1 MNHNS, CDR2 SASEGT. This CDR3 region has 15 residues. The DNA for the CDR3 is TGTGCCAGCAGTGAAGTGCCGGTCTCTGGAAACACCATATATTTT. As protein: CASSEVPVSGNTIYF.

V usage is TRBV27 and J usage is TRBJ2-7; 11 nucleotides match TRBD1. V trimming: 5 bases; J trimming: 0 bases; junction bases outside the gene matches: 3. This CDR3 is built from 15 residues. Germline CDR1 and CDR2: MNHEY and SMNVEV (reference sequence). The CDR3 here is CASSAGTGGSYEQYF. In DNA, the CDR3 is TGTGCCAGCAGTGCGGGGACAGGGGGCTCCTACGAGCAGTACTTC.

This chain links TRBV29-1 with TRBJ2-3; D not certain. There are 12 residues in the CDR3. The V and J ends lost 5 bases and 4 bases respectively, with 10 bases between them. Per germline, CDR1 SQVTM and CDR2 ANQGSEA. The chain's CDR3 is CSVPDWSDTQYF. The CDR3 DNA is TGCAGCGTTCCCGACTGGTCAGATACGCAGTATTTT.

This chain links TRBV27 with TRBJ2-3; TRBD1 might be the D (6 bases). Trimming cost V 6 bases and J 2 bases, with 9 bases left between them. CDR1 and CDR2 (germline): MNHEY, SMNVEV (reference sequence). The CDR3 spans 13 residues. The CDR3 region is CASSQGITDTQYF. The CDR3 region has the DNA TGTGCCAGCAGCCAGGGGATCACAGATACGCAGTATTTT.

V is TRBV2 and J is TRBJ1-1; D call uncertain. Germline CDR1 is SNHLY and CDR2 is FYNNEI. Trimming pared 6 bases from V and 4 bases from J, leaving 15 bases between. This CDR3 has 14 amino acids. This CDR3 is CASRTTHSGTEAFF. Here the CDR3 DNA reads TGTGCCAGCAGGACGACCCACTCGGGCACTGAAGCTTTCTTT. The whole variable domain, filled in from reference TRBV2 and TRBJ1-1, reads EPEVTQTPSHQVTQMGQEVILRCVPISNHLYFYWYRQILGQKVEFLVSFYNNEISEKSEIFDDQFSVERPDGSNFTLKIRSTKLEDSAMYFCASRTTHSGTEAFFGQGTRLTVV.

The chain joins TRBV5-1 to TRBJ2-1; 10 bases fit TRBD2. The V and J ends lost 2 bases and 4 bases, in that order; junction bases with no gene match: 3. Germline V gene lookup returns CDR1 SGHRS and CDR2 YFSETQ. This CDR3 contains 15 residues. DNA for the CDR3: TGCGCCAGCAGCTTTAGCGGGGGGCGATACAATGAGCAGTTCTTC. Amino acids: CASSFSGGRYNEQFF.

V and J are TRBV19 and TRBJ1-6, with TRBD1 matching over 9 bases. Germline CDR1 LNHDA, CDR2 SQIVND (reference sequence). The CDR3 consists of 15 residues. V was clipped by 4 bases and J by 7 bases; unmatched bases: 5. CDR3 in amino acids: CASSTGTGMNSPLHF. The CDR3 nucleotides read TGTGCCAGTAGTACGGGGACAGGGATGAATTCACCCCTCCACTTT.

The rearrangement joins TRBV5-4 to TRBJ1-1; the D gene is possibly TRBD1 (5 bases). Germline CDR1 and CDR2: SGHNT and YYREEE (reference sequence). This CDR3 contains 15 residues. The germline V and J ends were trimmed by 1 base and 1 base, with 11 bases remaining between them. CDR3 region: CASSLWGRGNTEAFF. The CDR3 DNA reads TGTGCCAGCAGCTTGTGGGGGAGGGGGAACACTGAAGCTTTCTTT.

In DNA form, the CDR3 reads TGTGCCACCAGCAGAGATTCCCTAGTCTTAGATACGCAGTATTTT. Its protein is CATSRDSLVLDTQYF. The chain combines TRBV15 with TRBJ2-3; D gene ambiguous. V was pared by 0 bases and J by 5 bases, with 12 bases between. Looked up from germline, CDR1 is LNHNV and CDR2 is YYDKDF (reference sequence). The CDR3 consists of 15 residues.

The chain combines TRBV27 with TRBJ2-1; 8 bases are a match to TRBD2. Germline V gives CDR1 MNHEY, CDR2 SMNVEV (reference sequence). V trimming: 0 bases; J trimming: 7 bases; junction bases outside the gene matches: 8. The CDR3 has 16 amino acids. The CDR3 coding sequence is TGTGCCAGCAGTTTATCGATTGGACTAGCCCATAATGAGCAGTTCTTC. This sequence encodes CASSLSIGLAHNEQFF.

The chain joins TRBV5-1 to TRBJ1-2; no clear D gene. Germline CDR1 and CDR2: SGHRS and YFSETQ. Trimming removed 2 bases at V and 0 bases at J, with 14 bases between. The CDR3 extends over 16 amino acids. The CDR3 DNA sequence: TGCGCCAGCAGCTTTTCCAGAGACACAGCTAACTATGGCTACACCTTC. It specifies CASSFSRDTANYGYTF. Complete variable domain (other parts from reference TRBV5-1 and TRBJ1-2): KAGVTQTPRYLIKTRGQQVTLSCSPISGHRSVSWYQQTPGQGLQFLFEYFSETQRNKGNFPGRFSGRQFSNSRSEMNVSTLELGDSALYLCASSFSRDTANYGYTFGSGTRLTVV.

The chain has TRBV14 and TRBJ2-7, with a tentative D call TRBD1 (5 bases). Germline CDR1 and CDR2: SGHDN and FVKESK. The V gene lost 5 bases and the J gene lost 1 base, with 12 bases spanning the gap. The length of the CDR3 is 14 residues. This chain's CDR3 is CASSASGSSYEQYF. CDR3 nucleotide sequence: TGTGCCAGCAGCGCTTCAGGGTCTTCCTACGAGCAGTACTTC.

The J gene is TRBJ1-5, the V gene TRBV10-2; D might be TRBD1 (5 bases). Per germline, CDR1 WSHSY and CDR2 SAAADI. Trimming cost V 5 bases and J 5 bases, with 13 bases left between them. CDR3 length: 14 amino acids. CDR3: CASSQARVDQPQHF. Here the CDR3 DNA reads TGCGCCAGCAGTCAAGCCAGGGTCGATCAGCCCCAGCATTTT.

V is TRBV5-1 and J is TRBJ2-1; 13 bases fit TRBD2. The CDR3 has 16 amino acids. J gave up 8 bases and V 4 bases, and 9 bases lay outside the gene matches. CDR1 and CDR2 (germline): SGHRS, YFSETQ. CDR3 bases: TGCGCCAGCAGCCCGGGGCAGGGACTAGCGGGGTATGAGCAGTTCTTC. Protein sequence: CASSPGQGLAGYEQFF. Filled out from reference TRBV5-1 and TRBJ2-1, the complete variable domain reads KAGVTQTPRYLIKTRGQQVTLSCSPISGHRSVSWYQQTPGQGLQFLFEYFSETQRNKGNFPGRFSGRQFSNSRSEMNVSTLELGDSALYLCASSPGQGLAGYEQFFGPGTRLTVL.

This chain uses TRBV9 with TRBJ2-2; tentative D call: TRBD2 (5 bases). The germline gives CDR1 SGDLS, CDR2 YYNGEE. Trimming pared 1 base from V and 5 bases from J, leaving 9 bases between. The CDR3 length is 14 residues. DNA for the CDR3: TGTGCCAGCAGCGTAACCCGGAGGACCGGGGAGCTGTTTTTT. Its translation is CASSVTRRTGELFF.

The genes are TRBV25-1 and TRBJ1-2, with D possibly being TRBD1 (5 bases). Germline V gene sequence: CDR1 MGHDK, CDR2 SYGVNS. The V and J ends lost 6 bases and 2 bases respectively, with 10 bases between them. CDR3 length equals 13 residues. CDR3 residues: CASRRDGNYGYTF. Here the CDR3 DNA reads TGTGCCAGCAGGCGGGACGGAAACTATGGCTACACCTTC.

CDR3 bases: TGTGCCAGCAGCCTCGGAATAGCGGGGGGGCTGGAGGCAGATACGCAGTATTTT. Its protein product is CASSLGIAGGLEADTQYF. The chain carries TRBV5-6 and TRBJ2-3; 11 bases are shared with TRBD2. The CDR3 has 18 residues. The germline gives CDR1 SGHDT, CDR2 YYEEEE. Germline trimming cut 4 bases from V and 4 bases from J; bases unmatched to any gene: 14.

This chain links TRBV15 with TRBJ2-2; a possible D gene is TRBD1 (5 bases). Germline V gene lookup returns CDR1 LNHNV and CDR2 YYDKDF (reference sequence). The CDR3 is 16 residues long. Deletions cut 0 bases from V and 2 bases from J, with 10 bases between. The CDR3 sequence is CATSRDQGSNTGELFF. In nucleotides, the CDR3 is TGTGCCACCAGCAGAGATCAGGGCTCAAACACCGGGGAGCTGTTTTTT.

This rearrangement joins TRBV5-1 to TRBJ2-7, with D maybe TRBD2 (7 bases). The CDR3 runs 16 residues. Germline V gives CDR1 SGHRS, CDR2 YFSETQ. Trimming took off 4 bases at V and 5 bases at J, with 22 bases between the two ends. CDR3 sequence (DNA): TGCGCCAGCAGCATCGGCGCGGGGGCCCGATTCGACGAGCAGTACTTC. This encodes CASSIGAGARFDEQYF.

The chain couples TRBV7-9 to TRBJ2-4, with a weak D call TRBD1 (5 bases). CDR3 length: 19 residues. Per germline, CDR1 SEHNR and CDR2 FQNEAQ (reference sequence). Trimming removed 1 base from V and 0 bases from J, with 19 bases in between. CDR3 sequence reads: CASSLVDVSTALAKNIQYF. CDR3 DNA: TGTGCCAGCAGCTTAGTTGATGTTTCGACAGCACTAGCCAAAAACATTCAGTACTTC.

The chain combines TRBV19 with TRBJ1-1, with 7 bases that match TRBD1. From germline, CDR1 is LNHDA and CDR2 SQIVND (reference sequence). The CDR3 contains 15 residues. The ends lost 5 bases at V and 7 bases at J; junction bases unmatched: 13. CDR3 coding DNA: TGTGCCAGTAGTCTTCGCCGAGACAGGGTGGGTGAAGCTTTCTTT. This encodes CASSLRRDRVGEAFF.

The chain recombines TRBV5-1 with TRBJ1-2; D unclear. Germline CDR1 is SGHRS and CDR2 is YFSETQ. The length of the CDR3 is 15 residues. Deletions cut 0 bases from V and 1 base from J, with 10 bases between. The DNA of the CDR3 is TGCGCCAGCAGCTTGGAGATCCGGAGTAACTATGGCTACACCTTC. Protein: CASSLEIRSNYGYTF.

CDR3 bases: TGTGCCAGCAGCTTAGGGGCAGGGGGCGTGAACACCGGGGAGCTGTTTTTT. This codes for CASSLGAGGVNTGELFF. The genes are TRBV5-4 and TRBJ2-2; 8 nucleotides align to TRBD1. The germline V gene has CDR1 SGHNT and CDR2 YYREEE (reference sequence). The CDR3 is made up of 17 amino acids. V was pared by 2 bases and J by 1 base, with 7 bases of the junction left unmatched.

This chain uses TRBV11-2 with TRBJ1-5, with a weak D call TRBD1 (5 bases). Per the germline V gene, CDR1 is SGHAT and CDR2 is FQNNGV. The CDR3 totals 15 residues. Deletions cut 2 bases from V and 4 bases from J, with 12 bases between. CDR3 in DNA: TGTGCCAGCAGCTTAACAGGTAACTCGAATCAGCCCCAGCATTTT. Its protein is CASSLTGNSNQPQHF.

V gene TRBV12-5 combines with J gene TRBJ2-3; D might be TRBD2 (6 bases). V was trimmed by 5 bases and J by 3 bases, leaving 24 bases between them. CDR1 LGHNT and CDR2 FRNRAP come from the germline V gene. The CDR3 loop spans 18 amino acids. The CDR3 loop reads CASGLSLRSTAGTDTQYF. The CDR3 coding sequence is TGTGCTAGTGGTCTATCCCTCCGTTCGACGGCGGGAACAGATACGCAGTATTTT.

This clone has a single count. The CDR3 spells CASSQSSPGNTEAFF. CDR3 coding DNA: TGTGCCAGCAGCCAATCAAGTCCGGGGAACACTGAAGCTTTCTTT. This rearrangement joins TRBV6-6 to TRBJ1-1; the D is unclear. The CDR3 runs to 15 residues. Germline V gene data show CDR1 as MNHNY and CDR2 as SVGAGI (reference sequence). Between the trimmed V and J ends, which lost 6 bases and 1 base, there was a span of 15 bases.

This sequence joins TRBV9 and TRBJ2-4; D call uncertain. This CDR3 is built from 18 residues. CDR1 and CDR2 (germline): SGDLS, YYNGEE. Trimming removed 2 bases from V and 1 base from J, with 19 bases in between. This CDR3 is CASSVGGSADFAKNIQYF. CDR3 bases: TGTGCCAGCAGCGTCGGCGGATCGGCCGATTTTGCCAAAAACATTCAGTACTTC.

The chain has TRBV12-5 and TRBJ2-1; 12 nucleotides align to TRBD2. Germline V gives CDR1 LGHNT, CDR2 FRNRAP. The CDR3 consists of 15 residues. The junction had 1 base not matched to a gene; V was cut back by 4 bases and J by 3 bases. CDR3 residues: CASGSTSGGYNEQFF. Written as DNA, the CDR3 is TGTGCTAGTGGTTCGACTAGCGGGGGCTACAATGAGCAGTTCTTC.